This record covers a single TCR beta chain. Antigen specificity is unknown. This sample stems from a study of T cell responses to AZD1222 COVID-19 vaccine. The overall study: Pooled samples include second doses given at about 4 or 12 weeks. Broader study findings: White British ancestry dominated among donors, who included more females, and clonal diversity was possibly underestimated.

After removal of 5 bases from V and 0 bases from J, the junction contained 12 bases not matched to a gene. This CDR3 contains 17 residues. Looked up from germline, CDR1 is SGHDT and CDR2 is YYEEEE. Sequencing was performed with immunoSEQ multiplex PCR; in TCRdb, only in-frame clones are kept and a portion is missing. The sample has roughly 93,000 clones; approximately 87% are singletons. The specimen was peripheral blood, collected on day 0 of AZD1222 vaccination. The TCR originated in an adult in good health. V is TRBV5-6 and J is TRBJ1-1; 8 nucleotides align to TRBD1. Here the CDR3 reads CASRHGQGGPMNTEAFF. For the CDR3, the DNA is TGTGCCAGCAGACACGGACAGGGTGGACCCATGAACACTGAAGCTTTCTTT.